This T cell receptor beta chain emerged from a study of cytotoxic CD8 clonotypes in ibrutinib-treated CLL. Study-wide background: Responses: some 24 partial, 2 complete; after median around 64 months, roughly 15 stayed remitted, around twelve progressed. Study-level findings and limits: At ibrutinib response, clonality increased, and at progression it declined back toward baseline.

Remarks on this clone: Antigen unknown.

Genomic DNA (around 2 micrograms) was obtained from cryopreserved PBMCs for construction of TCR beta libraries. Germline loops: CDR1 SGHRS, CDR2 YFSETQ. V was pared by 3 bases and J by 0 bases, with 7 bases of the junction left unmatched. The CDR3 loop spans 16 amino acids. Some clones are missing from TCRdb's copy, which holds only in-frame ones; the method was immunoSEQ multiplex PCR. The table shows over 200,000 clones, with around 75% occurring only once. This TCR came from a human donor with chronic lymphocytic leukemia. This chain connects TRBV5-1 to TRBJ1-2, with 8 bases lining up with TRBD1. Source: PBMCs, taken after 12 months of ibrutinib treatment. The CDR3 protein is CASSYGGQGANYGYTF. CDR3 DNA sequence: TGCGCCAGCAGCTACGGCGGACAGGGAGCTAACTATGGCTACACCTTC.